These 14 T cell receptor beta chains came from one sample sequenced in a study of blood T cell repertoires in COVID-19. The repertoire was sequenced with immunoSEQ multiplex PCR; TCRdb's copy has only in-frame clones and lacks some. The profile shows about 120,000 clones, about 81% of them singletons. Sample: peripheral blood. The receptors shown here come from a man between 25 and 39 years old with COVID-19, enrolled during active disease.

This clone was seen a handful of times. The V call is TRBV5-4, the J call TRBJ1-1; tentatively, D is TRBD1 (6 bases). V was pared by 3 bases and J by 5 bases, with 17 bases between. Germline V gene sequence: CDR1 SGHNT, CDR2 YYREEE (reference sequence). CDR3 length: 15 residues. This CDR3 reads CASSYEGGVVTEAFF. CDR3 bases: TGTGCCAGCAGCTATGAAGGGGGGGTAGTGACTGAAGCTTTCTTT.

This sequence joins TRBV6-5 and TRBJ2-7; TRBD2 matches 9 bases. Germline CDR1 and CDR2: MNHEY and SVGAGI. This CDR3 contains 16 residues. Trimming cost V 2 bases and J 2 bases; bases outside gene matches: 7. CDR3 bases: TGTGCCAGCAGTTACGTCTCGACTAGCGGAGCCTACGAGCAGTACTTC. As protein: CASSYVSTSGAYEQYF.

The CDR3 is CASSLAGPPPSYEQYF. The CDR3 nucleotides are TGCGCCAGCAGCCTCGCGGGACCGCCTCCCTCCTACGAGCAGTACTTC. V and J are TRBV4-1 and TRBJ2-7; possible D gene TRBD2, 6 bases. Germline lookup yields CDR1 MGHRA and CDR2 YSYEKL. CDR3 length: 16 amino acids. V was trimmed by 4 bases and J by 0 bases, leaving 16 bases between them.

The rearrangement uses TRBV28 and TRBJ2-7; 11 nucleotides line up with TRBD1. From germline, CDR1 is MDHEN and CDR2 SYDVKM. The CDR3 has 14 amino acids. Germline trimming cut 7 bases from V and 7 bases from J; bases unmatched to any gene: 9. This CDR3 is CASKADRGLGEQYF. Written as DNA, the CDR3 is TGTGCCAGCAAGGCGGACAGGGGGCTGGGGGAGCAGTACTTC.

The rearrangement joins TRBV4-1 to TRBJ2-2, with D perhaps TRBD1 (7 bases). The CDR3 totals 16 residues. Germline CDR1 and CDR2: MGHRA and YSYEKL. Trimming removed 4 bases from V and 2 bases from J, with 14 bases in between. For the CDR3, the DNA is TGCGCCAGCAGCCGCGCAGGGGGGAGAAACACCGGGGAGCTGTTTTTT. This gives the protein CASSRAGGRNTGELFF.

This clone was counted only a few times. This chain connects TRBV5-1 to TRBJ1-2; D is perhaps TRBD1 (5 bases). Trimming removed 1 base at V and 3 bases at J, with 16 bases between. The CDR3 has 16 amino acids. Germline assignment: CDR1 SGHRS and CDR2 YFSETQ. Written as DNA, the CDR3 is TGCGCCAGCAGCTTGATCGAAGGAGGGGATGACTATGGCTACACCTTC. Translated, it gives CASSLIEGGDDYGYTF.

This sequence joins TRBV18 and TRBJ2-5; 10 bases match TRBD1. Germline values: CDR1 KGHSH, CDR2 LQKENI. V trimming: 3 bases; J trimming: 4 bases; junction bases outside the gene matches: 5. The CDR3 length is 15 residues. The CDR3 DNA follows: TGTGCCAGCTCACCGCTCGGACAGGGGGGAGAGACCCAGTACTTC. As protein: CASSPLGQGGETQYF. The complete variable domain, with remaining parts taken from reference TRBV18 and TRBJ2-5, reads NAGVMQNPRHLVRRRGQEARLRCSPMKGHSHVYWYRQLPEEGLKFMVYLQKENIIDESGMPKERFSAEFPKEGPSILRIQQVVRGDSAAYFCASSPLGQGGETQYFGPGTRLLVL.

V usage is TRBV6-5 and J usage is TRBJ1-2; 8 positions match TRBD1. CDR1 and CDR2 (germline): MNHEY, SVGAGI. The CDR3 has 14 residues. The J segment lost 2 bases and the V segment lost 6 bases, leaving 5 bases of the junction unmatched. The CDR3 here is CASSDRGGNYGYTF. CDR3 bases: TGTGCCAGCAGCGACAGGGGCGGAAACTATGGCTACACCTTC.

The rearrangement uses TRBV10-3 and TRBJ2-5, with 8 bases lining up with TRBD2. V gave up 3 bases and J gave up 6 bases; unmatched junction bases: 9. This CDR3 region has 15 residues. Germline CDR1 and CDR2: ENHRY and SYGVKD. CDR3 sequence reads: CAISEVERGRQTQYF. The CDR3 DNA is TGTGCCATCAGTGAAGTCGAGCGGGGGAGACAGACCCAGTACTTC.

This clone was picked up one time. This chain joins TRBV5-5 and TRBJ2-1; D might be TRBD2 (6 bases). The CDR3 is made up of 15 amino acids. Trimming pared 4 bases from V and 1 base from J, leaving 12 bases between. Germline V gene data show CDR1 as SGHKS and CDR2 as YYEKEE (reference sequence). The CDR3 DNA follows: TGTGCCAGCAGCCCAGGAAGCGGGTCCTACAATGAGCAGTTCTTC. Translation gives CASSPGSGSYNEQFF.

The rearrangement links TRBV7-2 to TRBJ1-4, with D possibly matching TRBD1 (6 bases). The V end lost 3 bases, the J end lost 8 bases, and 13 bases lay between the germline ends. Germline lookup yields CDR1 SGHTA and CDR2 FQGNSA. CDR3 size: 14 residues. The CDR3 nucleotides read TGTGCCAGCAGCTTGGGACACCCCTGGGAAAAACTGTTTTTT. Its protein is CASSLGHPWEKLFF.

The CDR3 DNA sequence: TGTGCCAGCAGCAGGACTAGCGGGAGGGCCCGGGAGACCCAGTACTTC. It yields the protein CASSRTSGRARETQYF. This sequence joins TRBV14 and TRBJ2-5; 15 nucleotides match TRBD2. CDR3 length equals 16 residues. J lost 5 bases, V lost 5 bases, and 6 bases had no gene match. Germline CDR1 and CDR2: SGHDN and FVKESK.

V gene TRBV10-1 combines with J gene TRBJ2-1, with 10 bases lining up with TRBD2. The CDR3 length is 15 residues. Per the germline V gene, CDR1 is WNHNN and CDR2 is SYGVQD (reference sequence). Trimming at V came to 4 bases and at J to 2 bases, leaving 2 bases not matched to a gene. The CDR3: CASSGSGGTYNEQFF. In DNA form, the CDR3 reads TGCGCCAGCAGTGGTAGCGGGGGGACCTACAATGAGCAGTTCTTC.

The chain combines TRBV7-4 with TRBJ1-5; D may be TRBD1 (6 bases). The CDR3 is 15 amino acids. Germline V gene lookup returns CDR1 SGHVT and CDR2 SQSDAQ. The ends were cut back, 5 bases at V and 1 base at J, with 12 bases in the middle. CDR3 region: CASSPQGGSNQPQHF. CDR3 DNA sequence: TGTGCCAGCAGCCCTCAAGGGGGAAGCAATCAGCCCCAGCATTTT.